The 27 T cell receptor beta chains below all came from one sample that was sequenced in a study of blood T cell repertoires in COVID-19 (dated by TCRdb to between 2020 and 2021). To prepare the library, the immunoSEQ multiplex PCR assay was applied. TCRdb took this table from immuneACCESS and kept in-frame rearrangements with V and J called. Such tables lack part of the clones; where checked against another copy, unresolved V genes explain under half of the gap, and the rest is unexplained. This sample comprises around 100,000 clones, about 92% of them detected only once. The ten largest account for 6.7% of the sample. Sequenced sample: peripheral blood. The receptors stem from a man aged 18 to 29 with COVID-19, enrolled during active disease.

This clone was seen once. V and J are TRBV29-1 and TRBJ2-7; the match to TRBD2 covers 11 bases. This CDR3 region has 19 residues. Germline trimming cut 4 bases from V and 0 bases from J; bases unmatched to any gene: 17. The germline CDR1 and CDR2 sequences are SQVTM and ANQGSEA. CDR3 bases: TGCAGCGTTGTACCGGGACTAGCGGAAGGGGGTTGGATCTCCTACGAGCAGTACTTC. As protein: CSVVPGLAEGGWISYEQYF.

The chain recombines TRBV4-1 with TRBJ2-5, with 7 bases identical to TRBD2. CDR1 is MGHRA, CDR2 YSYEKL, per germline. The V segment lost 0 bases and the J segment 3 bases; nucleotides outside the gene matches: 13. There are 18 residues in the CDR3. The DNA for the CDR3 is TGCGCCAGCAGCCAAGACTGGGATGCGGGAGTAGGGAAAGAGACCCAGTACTTC. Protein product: CASSQDWDAGVGKETQYF.

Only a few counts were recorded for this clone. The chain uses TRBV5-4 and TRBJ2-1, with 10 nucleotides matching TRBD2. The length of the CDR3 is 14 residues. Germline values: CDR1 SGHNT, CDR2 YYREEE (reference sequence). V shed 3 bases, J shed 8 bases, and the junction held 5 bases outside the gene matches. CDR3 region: CASSWGTSVHEQFF. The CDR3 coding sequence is TGTGCCAGCAGCTGGGGGACTAGCGTTCATGAGCAGTTCTTC. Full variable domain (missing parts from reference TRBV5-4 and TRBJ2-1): ETGVTQSPTHLIKTRGQQVTLRCSSQSGHNTVSWYQQALGQGPQFIFQYYREEENGRGNFPPRFSGLQFPNYSSELNVNALELDDSALYLCASSWGTSVHEQFFGPGTRLTVL.

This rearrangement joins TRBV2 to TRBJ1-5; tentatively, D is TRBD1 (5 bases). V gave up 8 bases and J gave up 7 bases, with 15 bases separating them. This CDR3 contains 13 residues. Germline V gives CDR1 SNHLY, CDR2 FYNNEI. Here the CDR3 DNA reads TGTGCCAGCCTGCACAGCCCAGGGCAGCCCCAGCATTTT. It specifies CASLHSPGQPQHF.

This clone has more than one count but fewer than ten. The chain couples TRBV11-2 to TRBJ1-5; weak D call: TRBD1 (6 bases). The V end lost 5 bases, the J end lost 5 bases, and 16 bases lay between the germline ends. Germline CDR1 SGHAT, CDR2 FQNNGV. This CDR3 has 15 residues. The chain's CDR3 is CASSQGAGGHQPQHF. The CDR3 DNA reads TGTGCCAGCAGCCAAGGGGCGGGGGGGCATCAGCCCCAGCATTTT. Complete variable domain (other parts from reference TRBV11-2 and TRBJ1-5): EAGVAQSPRYKIIEKRQSVAFWCNPISGHATLYWYQQILGQGPKLLIQFQNNGVVDDSQLPKDRFSAERLKGVDSTLKIQPAKLEDSAVYLCASSQGAGGHQPQHFGDGTRLSIL.

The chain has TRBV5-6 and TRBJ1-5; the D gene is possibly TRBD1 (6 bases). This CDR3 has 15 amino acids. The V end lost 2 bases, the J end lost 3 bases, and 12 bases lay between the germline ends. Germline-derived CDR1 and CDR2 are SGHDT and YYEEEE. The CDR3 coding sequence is TGTGCCAGCAGCTTCGGCAGGGGTTTCAATCAGCCCCAGCATTTT. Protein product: CASSFGRGFNQPQHF.

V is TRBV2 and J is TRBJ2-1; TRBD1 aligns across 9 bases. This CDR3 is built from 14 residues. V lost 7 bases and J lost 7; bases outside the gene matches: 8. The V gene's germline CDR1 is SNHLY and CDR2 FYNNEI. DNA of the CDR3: TGTGCCAGCACCTTACAGGGGGCGGGGAATGAGCAGTTCTTC. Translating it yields CASTLQGAGNEQFF.

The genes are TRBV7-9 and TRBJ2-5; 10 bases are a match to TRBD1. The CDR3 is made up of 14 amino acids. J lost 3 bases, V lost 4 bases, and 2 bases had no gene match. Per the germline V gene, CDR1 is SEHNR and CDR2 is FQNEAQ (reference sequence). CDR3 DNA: TGTGCCAGCAGCTCCGGGACAGGGGAAGAGACCCAGTACTTC. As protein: CASSSGTGEETQYF.

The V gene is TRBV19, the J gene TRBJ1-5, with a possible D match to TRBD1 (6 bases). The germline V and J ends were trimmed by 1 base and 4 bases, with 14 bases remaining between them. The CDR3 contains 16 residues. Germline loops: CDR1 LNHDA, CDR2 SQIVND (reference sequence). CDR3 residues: CASSIALGQNNQPQHF. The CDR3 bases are TGTGCCAGTAGTATAGCTTTAGGACAGAATAATCAGCCCCAGCATTTT.

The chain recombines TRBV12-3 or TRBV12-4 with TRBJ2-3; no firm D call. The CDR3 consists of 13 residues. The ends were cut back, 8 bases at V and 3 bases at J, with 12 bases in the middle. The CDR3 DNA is TGTGCCAGCTCTGGGTGGGCGACAGATACGCAGTATTTT. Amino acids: CASSGWATDTQYF.

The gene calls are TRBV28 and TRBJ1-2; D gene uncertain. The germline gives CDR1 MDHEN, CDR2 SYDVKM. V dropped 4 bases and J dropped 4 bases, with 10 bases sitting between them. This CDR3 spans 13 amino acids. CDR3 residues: CASSSNILYGYTF. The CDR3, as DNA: TGTGCCAGCAGTTCCAACATCCTCTATGGCTACACCTTC.

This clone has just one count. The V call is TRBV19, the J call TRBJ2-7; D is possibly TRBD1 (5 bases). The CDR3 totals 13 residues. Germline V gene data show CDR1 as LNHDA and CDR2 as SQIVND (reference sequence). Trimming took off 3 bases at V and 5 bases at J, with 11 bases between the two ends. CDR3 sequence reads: CASSIPGRHEQYF. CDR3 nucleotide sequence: TGTGCCAGTAGTATTCCAGGGCGCCACGAGCAGTACTTC.

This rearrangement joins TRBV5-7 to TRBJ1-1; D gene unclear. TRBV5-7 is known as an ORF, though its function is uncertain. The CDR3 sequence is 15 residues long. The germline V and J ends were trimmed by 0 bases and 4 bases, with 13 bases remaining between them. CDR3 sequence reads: CASSLGRIPPTEAFF. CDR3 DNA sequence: TGTGCCAGCAGCTTGGGGAGGATCCCCCCCACTGAAGCTTTCTTT.

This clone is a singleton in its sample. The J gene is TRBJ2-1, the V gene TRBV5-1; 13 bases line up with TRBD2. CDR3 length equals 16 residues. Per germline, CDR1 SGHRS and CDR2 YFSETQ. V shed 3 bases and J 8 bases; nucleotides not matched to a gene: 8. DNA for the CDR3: TGCGCCAGCAGCTGGAGGACTAGCGGGAGCTTCGATGAGCAGTTCTTC. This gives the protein CASSWRTSGSFDEQFF.

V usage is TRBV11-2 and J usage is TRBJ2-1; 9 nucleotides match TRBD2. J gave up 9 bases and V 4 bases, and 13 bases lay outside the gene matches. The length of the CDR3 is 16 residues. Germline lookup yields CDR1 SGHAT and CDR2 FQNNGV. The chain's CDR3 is CASSSFRAGGLGEQFF. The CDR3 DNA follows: TGTGCCAGCAGCTCCTTCAGGGCGGGAGGGCTTGGTGAGCAGTTCTTC.

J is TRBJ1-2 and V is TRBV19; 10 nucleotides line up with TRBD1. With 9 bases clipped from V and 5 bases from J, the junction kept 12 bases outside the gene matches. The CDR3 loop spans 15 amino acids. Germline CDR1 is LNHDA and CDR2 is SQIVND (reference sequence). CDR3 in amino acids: CASDATGGQGYGYTF. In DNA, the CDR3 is TGTGCCAGCGACGCGACAGGGGGCCAGGGGTATGGCTACACCTTC. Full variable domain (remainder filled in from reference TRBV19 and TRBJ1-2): DGGITQSPKYLFRKEGQNVTLSCEQNLNHDAMYWYRQDPGQGLRLIYYSQIVNDFQKGDIAEGYSVSREKKESFPLTVTSAQKNPTAFYLCASDATGGQGYGYTFGSGTRLTVV.

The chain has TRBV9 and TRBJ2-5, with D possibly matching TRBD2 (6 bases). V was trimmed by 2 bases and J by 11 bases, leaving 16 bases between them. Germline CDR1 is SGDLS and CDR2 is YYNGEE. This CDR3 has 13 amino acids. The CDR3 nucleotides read TGTGCCAGCAGCGTGGGGGACTCGAATTCTCAGTACTTC. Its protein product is CASSVGDSNSQYF.

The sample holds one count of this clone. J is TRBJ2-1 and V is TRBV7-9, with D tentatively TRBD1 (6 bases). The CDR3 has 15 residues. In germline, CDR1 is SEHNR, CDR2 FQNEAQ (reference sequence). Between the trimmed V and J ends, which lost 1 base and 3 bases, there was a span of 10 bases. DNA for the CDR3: TGTGCCAGCAGCTTAGGCAGGGGAAGCTACAATGAGCAGTTCTTC. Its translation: CASSLGRGSYNEQFF.

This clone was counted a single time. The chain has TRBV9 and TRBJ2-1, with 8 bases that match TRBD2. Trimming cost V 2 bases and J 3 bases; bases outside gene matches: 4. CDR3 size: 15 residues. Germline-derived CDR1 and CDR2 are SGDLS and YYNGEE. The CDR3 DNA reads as TGTGCCAGCAGCGTTTCTAGCGGGCACTACAATGAGCAGTTCTTC. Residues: CASSVSSGHYNEQFF.

The CDR3 sequence is CATSRVPGQRTGELFF. The CDR3 DNA reads as TGTGCCACCAGCAGGGTCCCGGGACAACGGACCGGGGAGCTGTTTTTT. The J gene is TRBJ2-2, the V gene TRBV15, with D perhaps matching TRBD1 (6 bases). V was shortened by 3 bases and J by 5 bases, with 16 bases between the two germline ends. The germline gives CDR1 LNHNV, CDR2 YYDKDF (reference sequence). CDR3 length: 16 amino acids.

The CDR3 DNA sequence: TGTGCCAGCAGCTTAGGTGGGCTGCCGGTGGCTTTCTTT. This gives the protein CASSLGGLPVAFF. The chain recombines TRBV7-9 with TRBJ1-1; D is undetermined. The germline gives CDR1 SEHNR, CDR2 FQNEAQ (reference sequence). The CDR3 has 13 amino acids. Trimming removed 1 base at V and 11 bases at J, with 14 bases between.

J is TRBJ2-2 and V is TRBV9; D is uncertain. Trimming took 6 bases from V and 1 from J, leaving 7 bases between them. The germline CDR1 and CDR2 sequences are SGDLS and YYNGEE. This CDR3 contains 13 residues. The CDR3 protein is CASIQENTGELFF. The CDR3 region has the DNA TGTGCCAGCATACAAGAGAACACCGGGGAGCTGTTTTTT.

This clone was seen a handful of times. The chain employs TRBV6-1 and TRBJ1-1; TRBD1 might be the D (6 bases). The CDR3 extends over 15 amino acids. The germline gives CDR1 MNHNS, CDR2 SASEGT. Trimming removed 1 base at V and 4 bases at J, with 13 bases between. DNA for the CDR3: TGTGCCAGCAGTGAAGTCAGGGGCGGCGCCACTGAAGCTTTCTTT. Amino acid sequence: CASSEVRGGATEAFF.

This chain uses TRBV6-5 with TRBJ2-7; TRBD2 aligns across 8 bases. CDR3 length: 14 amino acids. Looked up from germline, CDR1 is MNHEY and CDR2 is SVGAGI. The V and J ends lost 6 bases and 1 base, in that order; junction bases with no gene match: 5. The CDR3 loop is CASSGGTRSYEQYF. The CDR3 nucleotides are TGTGCCAGCAGCGGCGGGACTAGGTCCTACGAGCAGTACTTC.

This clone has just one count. The CDR3 coding sequence is TGTGCCTGGAGTGCCCGGGCCCCCGGGGGTGAAGCTTTCTTT. Translated: CAWSARAPGGEAFF. The chain joins TRBV30 to TRBJ1-1; D is perhaps TRBD1 (5 bases). The germline V gene encodes CDR1 GTSNPN and CDR2 SVGIG (reference sequence). The ends were cut back, 1 base at V and 7 bases at J, with 16 bases in the middle. The CDR3 contains 14 residues. The full variable domain, its missing parts supplied by reference TRBV30 and TRBJ1-1, is SQTIHQWPATLVQPVGSPLSLECTVEGTSNPNLYWYRQAAGRGLQLLFYSVGIGQISSEVPQNLSASRPQDRQFILSSKKLLLSDSGFYLCAWSARAPGGEAFFGQGTRLTVV.

The CDR3: CASDRGFMDYGYTF. CDR3 DNA sequence: TGTGCCAGCGACAGGGGGTTCATGGACTATGGCTACACCTTC. The chain combines TRBV5-8 with TRBJ1-2; TRBD1 matches 9 bases. Trimming took 7 bases from V and 3 from J; bases not matched to a gene: 7. Germline CDR1 and CDR2: SGHTS and YDEGEE. This CDR3 region has 14 residues.

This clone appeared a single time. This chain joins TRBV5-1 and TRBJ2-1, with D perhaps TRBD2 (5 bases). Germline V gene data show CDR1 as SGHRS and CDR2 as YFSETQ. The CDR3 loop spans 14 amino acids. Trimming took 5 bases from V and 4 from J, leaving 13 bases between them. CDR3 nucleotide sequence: TGCGCCAGCAGTGGCGGGCCCAGGTACAATGAGCAGTTCTTC. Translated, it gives CASSGGPRYNEQFF.